The clone carrying this T cell receptor (beta chain) appeared a few times. What it binds is unknown. This record comes from a study of CD4 T cells in relation to SARS-CoV-2 and coronaviruses. Notes on the study in general: Compared with monoreactive clones, crossreactive clones showed significantly weaker SARS-CoV-2 expansion.

This CDR3 contains 15 residues. Germline lookup yields CDR1 ENHRY and CDR2 SYGVKD. V was clipped by 2 bases and J by 7 bases; unmatched bases: 4. Naive and memory CD4+ T cell DNA was deep-sequenced without culture. The data were produced by immunoSEQ multiplex PCR, yet TCRdb's version contains in-frame clones alone and is incomplete. The data show about 65,000 clones, about 87% seen once. Before the COVID-19 pandemic, during about 2011-2018, CD4+ T cells were taken from unexposed donors. Naive and memory CD4+ T cells came from enriched cryopreserved PBMCs. The sequenced sample was memory CD4+ T cells from PBMCs. This TCR came from a human donor in good health. The chain recombines TRBV10-3 with TRBJ1-6; 8 nucleotides match TRBD1. The CDR3 DNA sequence: TGTGCCATCAGTGAGACAGGGGGAGGGAATTCACCCCTCCACTTT. Translating it yields CAISETGGGNSPLHF.